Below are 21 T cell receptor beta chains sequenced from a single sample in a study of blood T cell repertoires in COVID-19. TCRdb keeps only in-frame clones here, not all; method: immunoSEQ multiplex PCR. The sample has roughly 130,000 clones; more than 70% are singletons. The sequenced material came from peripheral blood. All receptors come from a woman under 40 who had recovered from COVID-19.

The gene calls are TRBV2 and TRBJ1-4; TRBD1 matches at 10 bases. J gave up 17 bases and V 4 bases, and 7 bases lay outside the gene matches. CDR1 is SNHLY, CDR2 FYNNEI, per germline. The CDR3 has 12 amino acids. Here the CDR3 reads CASSAHRDRGFF. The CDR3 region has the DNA TGTGCCAGCAGTGCTCACCGGGACAGGGGTTTTTTT.

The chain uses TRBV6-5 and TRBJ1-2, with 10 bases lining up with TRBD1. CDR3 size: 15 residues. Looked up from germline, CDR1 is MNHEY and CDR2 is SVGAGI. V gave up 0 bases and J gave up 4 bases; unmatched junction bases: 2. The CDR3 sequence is CASSYSTGGSYGYTF. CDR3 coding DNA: TGTGCCAGCAGTTACTCGACAGGGGGCAGCTATGGCTACACCTTC.

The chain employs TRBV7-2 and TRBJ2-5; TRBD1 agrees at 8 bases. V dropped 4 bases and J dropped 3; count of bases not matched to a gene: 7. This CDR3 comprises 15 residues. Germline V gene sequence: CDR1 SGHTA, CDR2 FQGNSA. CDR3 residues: CASSSTTGGKETQYF. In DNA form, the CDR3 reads TGTGCCAGCAGCTCGACAACAGGGGGAAAAGAGACCCAGTACTTC.

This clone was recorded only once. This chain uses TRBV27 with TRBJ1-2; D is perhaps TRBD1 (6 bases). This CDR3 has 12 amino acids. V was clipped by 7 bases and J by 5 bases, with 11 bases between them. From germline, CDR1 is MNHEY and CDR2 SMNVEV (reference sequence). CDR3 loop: CASKTGPYGYTF. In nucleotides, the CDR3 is TGTGCCAGCAAGACAGGTCCGTATGGCTACACCTTC.

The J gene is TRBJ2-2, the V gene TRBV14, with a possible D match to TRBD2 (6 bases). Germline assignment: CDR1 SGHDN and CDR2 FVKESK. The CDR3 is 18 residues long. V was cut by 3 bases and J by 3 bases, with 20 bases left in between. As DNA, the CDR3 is TGTGCCAGCAGCCACGGGCGGGGTGTTTTCCGGGACACCGGGGAGCTGTTTTTT. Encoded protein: CASSHGRGVFRDTGELFF.

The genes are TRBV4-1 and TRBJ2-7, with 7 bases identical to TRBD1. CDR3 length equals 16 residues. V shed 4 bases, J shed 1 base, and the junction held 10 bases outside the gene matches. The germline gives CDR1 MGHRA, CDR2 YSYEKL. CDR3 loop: CASSPRQGLASYEQYF. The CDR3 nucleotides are TGCGCCAGCAGCCCCCGACAGGGCCTCGCGTCCTACGAGCAGTACTTC.

CDR3 nucleotides: TGTGCCACCAGTGAGGCCGGGAGGGATACGCAGTATTTT. Translating gives CATSEAGRDTQYF. The chain carries TRBV24-1 and TRBJ2-3, with TRBD2 matching over 7 bases. CDR3 length: 13 residues. The germline CDR1 and CDR2 sequences are KGHDR and SFDVKD. The ends lost 4 bases at V and 6 bases at J; junction bases unmatched: 3.

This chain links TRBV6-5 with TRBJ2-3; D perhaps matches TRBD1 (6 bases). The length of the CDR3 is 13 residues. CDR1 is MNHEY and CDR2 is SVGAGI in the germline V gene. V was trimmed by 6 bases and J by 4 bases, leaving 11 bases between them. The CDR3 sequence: CASSATGPDTQYF. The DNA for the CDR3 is TGTGCCAGCAGCGCTACAGGGCCAGATACGCAGTATTTT.

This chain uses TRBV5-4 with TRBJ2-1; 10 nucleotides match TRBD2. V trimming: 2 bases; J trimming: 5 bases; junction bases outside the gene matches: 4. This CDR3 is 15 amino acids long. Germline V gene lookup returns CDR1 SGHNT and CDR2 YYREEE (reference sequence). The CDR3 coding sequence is TGTGCCAGCAGCTTTCCGGGACTAGCGAACAATGAGCAGTTCTTC. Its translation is CASSFPGLANNEQFF.

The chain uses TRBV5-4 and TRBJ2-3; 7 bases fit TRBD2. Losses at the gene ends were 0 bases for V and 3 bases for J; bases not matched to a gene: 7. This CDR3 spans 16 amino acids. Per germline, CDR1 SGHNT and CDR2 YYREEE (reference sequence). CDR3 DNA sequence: TGTGCCAGCAGCTTGGGAATCATGCGGGGGACAGATACGCAGTATTTT. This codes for CASSLGIMRGTDTQYF.

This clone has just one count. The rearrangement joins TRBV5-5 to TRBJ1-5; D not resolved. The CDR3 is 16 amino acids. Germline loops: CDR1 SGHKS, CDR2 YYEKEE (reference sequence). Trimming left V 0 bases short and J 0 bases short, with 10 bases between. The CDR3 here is CASSLVPGNSNQPQHF. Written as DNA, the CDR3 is TGTGCCAGCAGCTTGGTACCAGGTAATAGCAATCAGCCCCAGCATTTT.

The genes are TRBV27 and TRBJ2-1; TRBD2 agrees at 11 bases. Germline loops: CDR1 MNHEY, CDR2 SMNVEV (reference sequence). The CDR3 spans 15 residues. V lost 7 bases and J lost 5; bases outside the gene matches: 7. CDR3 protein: CASMVLAGGHNEQFF. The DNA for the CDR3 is TGTGCCAGCATGGTGCTAGCGGGAGGACACAATGAGCAGTTCTTC.

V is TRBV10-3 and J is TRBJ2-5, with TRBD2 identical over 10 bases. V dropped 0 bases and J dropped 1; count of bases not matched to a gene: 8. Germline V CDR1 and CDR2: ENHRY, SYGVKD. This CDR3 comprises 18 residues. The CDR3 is CAISESIGKREGQETQYF. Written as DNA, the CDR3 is TGTGCCATCAGTGAGTCGATAGGAAAGCGGGAGGGCCAAGAGACCCAGTACTTC.

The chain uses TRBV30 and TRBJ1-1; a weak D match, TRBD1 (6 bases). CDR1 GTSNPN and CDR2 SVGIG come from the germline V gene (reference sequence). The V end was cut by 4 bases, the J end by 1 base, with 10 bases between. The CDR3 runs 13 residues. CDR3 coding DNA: TGTGCCTGGATGGGGGACAAGAACACTGAAGCTTTCTTT. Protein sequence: CAWMGDKNTEAFF.

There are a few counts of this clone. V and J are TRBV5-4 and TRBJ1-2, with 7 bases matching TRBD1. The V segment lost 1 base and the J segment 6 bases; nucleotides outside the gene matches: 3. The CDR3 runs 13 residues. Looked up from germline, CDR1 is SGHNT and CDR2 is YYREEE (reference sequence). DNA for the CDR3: TGTGCCAGCAGCTTGTACAGGGGCAATGGCTACACCTTC. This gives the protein CASSLYRGNGYTF.

CDR3 amino acids: CAWSVQSIGSRYEQYF. Written as DNA, the CDR3 is TGTGCCTGGAGTGTACAGTCTATCGGGAGCAGGTACGAGCAGTACTTC. The V gene is TRBV30, the J gene TRBJ2-7, with D possibly being TRBD2 (6 bases). The CDR3 contains 16 residues. V lost 0 bases, J lost 4 bases, and 19 bases lay in between. Germline V gives CDR1 GTSNPN, CDR2 SVGIG (reference sequence).

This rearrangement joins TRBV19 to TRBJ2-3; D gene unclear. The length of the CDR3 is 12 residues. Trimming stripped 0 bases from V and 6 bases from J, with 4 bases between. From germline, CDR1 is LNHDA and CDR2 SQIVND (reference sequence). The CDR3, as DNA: TGTGCCAGTAGTATAGATGCGGATACGCAGTATTTT. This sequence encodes CASSIDADTQYF.

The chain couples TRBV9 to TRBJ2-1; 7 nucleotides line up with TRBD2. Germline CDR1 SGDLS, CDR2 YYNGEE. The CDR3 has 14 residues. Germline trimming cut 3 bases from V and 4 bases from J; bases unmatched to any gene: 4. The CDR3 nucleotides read TGTGCCAGCAGCGAAAGCGGGACGTACAATGAGCAGTTCTTC. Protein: CASSESGTYNEQFF.

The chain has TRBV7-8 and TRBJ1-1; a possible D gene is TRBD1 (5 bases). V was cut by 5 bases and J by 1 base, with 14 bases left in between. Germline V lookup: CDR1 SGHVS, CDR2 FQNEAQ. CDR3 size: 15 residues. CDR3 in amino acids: CASSPSAGRNTEAFF. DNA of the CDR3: TGTGCCAGCAGCCCCAGTGCGGGACGGAACACTGAAGCTTTCTTT.

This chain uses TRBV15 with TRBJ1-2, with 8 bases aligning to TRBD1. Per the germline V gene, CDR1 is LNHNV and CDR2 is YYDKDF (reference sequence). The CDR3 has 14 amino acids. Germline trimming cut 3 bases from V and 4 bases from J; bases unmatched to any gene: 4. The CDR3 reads CATSRLGTGYGYTF. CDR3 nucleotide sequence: TGTGCCACCAGCAGGCTTGGGACAGGCTATGGCTACACCTTC.

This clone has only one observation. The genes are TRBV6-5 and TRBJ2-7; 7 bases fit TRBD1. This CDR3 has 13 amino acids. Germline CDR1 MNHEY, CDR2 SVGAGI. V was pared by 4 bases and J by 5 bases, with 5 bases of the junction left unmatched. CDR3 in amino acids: CASSSDRVHEQYF. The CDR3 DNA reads TGTGCCAGCAGTTCCGACAGGGTCCACGAGCAGTACTTC.